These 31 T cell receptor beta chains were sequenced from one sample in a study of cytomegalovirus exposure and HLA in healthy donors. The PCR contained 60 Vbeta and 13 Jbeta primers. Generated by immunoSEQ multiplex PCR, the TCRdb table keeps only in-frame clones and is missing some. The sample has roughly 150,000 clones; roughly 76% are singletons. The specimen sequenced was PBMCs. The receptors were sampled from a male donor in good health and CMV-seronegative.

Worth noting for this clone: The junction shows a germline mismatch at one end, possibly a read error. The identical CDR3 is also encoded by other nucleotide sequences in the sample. The DNA for the CDR3 is TGTGCCAGCAGCTTGGGACAGGGCAACCAGCCCCAGCATTTT. Translation gives CASSLGQGNQPQHF. The chain uses TRBV7-9 and TRBJ1-5; 9 positions agree with TRBD1. Looked up from germline, CDR1 is SEHNR and CDR2 is FQNEAQ (reference sequence). CDR3 length equals 14 residues.

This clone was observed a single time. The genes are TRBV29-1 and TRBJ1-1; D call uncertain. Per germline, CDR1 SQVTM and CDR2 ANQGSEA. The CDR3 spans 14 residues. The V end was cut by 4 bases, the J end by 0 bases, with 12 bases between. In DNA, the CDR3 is TGCAGCGTTGTTATCGGTGCTCTGAACACTGAAGCTTTCTTT. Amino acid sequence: CSVVIGALNTEAFF. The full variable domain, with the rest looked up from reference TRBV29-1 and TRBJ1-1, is SAVISQKPSRDICQRGTSLTIQCQVDSQVTMMFWYRQQPGQSLTLIATANQGSEATYESGFVIDKFPISRPNLTFSTLTVSNMSPEDSSIYLCSVVIGALNTEAFFGQGTRLTVV.

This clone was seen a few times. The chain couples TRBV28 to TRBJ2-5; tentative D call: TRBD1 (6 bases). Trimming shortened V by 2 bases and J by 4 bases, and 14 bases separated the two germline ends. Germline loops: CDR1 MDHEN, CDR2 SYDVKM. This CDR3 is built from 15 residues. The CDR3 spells CASSLPTGFRETQYF. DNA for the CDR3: TGTGCCAGCAGTTTACCTACAGGGTTTCGAGAGACCCAGTACTTC.

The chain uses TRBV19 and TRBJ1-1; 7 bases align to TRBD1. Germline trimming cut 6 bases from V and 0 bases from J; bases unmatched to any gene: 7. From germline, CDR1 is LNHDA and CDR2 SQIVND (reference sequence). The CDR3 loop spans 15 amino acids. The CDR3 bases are TGTGCCAGTAGACAGACAGGGACCCTGAACACTGAAGCTTTCTTT. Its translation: CASRQTGTLNTEAFF.

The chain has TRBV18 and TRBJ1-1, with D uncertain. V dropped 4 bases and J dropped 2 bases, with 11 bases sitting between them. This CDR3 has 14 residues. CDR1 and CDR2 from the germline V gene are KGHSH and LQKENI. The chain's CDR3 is CASSQREQNTEAFF. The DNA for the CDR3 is TGTGCCAGCTCACAACGGGAGCAAAACACTGAAGCTTTCTTT.

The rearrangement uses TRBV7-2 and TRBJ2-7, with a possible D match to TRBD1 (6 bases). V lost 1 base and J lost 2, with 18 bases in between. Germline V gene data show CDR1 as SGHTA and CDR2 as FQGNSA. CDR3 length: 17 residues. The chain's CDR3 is CASSLVGTGSLAYEQYF. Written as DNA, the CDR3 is TGTGCCAGCAGCTTAGTCGGTACAGGGAGTCTAGCCTACGAGCAGTACTTC.

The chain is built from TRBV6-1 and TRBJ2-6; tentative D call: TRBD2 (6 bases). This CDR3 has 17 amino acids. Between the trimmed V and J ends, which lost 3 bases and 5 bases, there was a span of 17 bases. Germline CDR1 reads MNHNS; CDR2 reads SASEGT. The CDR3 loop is CASSDTGVPGWANVLTF. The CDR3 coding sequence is TGTGCCAGCAGTGACACGGGGGTCCCTGGCTGGGCCAACGTCCTGACTTTC.

This chain's CDR3 is CASGPGLASETQYF. DNA for the CDR3: TGTGCTAGTGGCCCCGGACTAGCCAGCGAGACCCAGTACTTC. V and J are TRBV12-5 and TRBJ2-5; 8 bases are shared with TRBD2. Germline-derived CDR1 and CDR2 are LGHNT and FRNRAP. The CDR3 spans 14 residues. V shed 6 bases, J shed 5 bases, and the junction held 8 bases outside the gene matches.

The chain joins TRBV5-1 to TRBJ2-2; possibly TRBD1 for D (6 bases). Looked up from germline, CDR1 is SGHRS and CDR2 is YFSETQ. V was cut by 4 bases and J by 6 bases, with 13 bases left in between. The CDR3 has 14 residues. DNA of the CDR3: TGCGCCAGCAGCCCACAGGGTTATCCCGGGGAGCTGTTTTTT. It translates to CASSPQGYPGELFF.

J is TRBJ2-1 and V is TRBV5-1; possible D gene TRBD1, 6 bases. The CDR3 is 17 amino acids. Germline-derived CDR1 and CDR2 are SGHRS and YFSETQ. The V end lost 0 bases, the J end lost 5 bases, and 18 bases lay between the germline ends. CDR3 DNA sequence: TGCGCCAGCAGCTTGGTGACCGCCAGGGACATCCACAATGAGCAGTTCTTC. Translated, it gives CASSLVTARDIHNEQFF.

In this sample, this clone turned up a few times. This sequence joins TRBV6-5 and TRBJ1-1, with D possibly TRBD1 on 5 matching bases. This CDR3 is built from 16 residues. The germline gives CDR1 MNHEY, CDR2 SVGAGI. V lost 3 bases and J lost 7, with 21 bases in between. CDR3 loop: CASSYLGQGGLSEAFF. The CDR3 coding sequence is TGTGCCAGCAGTTATCTCGGCCAGGGAGGTTTAAGTGAAGCTTTCTTT.

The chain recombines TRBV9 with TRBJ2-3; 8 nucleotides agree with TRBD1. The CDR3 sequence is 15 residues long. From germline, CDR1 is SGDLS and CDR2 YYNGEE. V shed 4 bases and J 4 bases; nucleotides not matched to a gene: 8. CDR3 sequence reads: CASSPQGQGADTQYF. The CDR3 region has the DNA TGTGCCAGCAGCCCCCAAGGACAGGGCGCAGATACGCAGTATTTT.

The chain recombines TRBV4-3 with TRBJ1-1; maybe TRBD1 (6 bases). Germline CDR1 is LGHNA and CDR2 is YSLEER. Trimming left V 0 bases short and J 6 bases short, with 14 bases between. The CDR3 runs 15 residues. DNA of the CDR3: TGCGCCAGCAGCCAAGATCGGGCAGGGGCCCCTGAAGCTTTCTTT. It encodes CASSQDRAGAPEAFF.

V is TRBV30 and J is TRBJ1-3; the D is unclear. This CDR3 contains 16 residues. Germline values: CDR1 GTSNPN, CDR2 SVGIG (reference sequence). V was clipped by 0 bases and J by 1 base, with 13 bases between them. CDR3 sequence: CAWSVRAAASGNTIYF. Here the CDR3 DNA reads TGTGCCTGGAGTGTAAGGGCAGCGGCTTCTGGAAACACCATATATTTT.

This chain's CDR3 is CASSLGPGQGTNEQYF. DNA of the CDR3: TGCGCCAGCAGCTTGGGACCGGGACAGGGGACGAACGAGCAGTACTTC. The chain combines TRBV5-1 with TRBJ2-7; TRBD1 aligns across 10 bases. The CDR3 sequence is 16 residues long. The J segment lost 5 bases and the V segment lost 0 bases, leaving 8 bases of the junction unmatched. Germline V lookup: CDR1 SGHRS, CDR2 YFSETQ.

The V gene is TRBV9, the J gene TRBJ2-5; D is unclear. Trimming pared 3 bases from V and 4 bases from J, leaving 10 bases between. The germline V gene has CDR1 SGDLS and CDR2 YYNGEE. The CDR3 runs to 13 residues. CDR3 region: CASSAHDRETQYF. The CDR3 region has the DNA TGTGCCAGCAGCGCCCACGATAGAGAGACCCAGTACTTC.

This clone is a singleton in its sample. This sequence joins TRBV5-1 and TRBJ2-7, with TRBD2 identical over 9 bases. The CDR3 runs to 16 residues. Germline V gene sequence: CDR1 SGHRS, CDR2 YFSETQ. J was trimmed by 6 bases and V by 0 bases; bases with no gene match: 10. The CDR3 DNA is TGCGCCAGCAGCTTGGGCGGGGGGGCGGTTTTCAGCGAGCAGTACTTC. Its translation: CASSLGGGAVFSEQYF.

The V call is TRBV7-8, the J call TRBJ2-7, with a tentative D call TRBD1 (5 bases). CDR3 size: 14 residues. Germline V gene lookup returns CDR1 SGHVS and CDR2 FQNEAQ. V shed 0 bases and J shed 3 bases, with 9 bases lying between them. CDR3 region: CASSLAGRDYEQYF. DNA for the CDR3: TGTGCCAGCAGCTTAGCGGGCAGGGACTACGAGCAGTACTTC.

The CDR3 region has the DNA TGTGCCTGGAGTGGACAGAGCTTCTCCTACGAGCAGTACTTC. The encoded protein is CAWSGQSFSYEQYF. The chain combines TRBV30 with TRBJ2-7; D may be TRBD1 (5 bases). The germline V and J ends were trimmed by 1 base and 0 bases, with 10 bases remaining between them. The CDR3 is made up of 14 amino acids. Germline assignment: CDR1 GTSNPN and CDR2 SVGIG (reference sequence).

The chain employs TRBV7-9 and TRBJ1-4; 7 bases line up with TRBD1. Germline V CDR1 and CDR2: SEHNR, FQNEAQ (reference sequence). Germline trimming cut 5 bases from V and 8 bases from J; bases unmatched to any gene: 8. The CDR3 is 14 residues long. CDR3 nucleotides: TGTGCCAGCAGCCCGCCACAGGGGTACGAAAAACTGTTTTTT. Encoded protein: CASSPPQGYEKLFF.

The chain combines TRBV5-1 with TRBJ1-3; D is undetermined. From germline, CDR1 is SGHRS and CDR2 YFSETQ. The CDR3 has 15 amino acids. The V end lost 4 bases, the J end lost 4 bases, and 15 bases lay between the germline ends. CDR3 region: CASSRAPGQGNTIYF. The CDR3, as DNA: TGCGCCAGCAGCCGAGCCCCGGGTCAGGGAAACACCATATATTTT.

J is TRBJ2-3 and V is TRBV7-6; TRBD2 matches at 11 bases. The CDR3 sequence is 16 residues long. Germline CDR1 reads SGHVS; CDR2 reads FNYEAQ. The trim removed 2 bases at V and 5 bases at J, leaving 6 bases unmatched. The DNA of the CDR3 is TGTGCCAGCAGCTTACTTAGCGGGGGGGCCGTAGATACGCAGTATTTT. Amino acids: CASSLLSGGAVDTQYF.

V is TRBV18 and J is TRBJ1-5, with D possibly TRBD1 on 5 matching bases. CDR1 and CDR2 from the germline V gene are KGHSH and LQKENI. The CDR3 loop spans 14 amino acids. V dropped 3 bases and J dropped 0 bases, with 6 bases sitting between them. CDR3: CASSPTDSNQPQHF. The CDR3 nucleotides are TGTGCCAGCTCACCGACAGATAGCAATCAGCCCCAGCATTTT.

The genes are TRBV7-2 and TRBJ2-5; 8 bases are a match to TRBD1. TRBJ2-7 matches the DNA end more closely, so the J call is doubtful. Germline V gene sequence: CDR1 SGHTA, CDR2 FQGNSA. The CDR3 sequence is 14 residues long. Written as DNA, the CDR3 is TGTGCCAGCAGCTTCTCGGGACAGGACTACGAGCAGTACTTC. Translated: CASSFSGQDYEQYF.

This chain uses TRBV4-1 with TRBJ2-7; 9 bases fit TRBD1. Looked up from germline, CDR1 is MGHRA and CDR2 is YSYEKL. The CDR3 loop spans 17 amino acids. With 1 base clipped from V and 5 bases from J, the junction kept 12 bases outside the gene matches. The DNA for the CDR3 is TGCGCCAGCAGCCAAGTTGATATCTGGACAGGGGCGAACGAGCAGTACTTC. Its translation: CASSQVDIWTGANEQYF.

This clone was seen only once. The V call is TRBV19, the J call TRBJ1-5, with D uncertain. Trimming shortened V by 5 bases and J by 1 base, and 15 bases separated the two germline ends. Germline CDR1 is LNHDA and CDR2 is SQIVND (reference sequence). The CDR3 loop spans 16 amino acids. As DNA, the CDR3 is TGTGCCAGTAGTCCACTACGTGGCCTCAGCAATCAGCCCCAGCATTTT. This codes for CASSPLRGLSNQPQHF.

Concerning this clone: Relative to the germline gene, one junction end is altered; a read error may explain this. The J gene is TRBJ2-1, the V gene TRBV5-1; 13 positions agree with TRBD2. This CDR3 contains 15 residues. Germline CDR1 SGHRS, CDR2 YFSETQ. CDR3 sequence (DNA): TGCGCCAGCAGAACGGGACTAGCGGGGCAGGATGAGCGGTTCTTC. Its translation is CASRTGLAGQDERFF.

In DNA, the CDR3 is TGTGCCTGGACCGGGACAGAGCTTGGCTATGGCTACACCTTC. Protein product: CAWTGTELGYGYTF. The rearrangement uses TRBV30 and TRBJ1-2; 7 nucleotides align to TRBD1. V gave up 4 bases and J gave up 4 bases; unmatched junction bases: 9. CDR3 length: 14 residues. Germline-derived CDR1 and CDR2 are GTSNPN and SVGIG (reference sequence).

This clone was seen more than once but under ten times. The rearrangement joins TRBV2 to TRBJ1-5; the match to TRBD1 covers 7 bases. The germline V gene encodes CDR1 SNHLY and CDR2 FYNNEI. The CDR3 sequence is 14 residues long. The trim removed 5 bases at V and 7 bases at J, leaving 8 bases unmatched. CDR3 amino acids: CASSPDRVHQPQHF. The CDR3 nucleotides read TGTGCCAGCAGTCCAGACAGGGTTCACCAGCCCCAGCATTTT.

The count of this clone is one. The CDR3 bases are TGTGCCACCAGCAGAGGCCTACAGGGGGCATTAGACACCATATATTTT. It translates to CATSRGLQGALDTIYF. This chain connects TRBV15 to TRBJ1-3, with 9 nucleotides matching TRBD1. The CDR3 is 16 amino acids. With 1 base clipped from V and 8 bases from J, the junction kept 9 bases outside the gene matches. Germline lookup yields CDR1 LNHNV and CDR2 YYDKDF (reference sequence).

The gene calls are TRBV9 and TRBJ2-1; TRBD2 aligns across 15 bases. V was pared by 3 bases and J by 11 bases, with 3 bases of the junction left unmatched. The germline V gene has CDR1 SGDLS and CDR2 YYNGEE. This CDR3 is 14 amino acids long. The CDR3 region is CASSEGLAGGKQFF. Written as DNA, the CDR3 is TGTGCCAGCAGCGAGGGACTAGCGGGGGGAAAGCAGTTCTTC. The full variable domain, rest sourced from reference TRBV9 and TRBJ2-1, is DSGVTQTPKHLITATGQRVTLRCSPRSGDLSVYWYQQSLDQGLQFLIQYYNGEERAKGNILERFSAQQFPDLHSELNLSSLELGDSALYFCASSEGLAGGKQFFGPGTRLTVL.